Listed below are T cell receptor beta chains from one sample, sequenced in a study of T cells after yellow fever vaccination. A single record per CDR3 protein comes from TCRdb applying MiXCR to the 5' RACE reads. This sample has under 5,000 distinct CDR3 sequences, with over 3% found just once. The starting material was PBMCs, either bulk or a sorted T-cell subset (CD4+, CD8+, memory, or dextramer-sorted; not recorded which), obtained 15 days after the yellow fever booster vaccination. The receptors were sampled from a man aged 25-45 years who received the YFV17D yellow fever vaccine. Each CDR3 is given with its conserved first and last residue.

v_call: TRBV18
j_call: TRBJ2-6
cdr3_length: 16
cdr3_aa: CASSPSSGSGANVLTF

v_call: TRBV20-1
j_call: TRBJ2-7
cdr3_length: 12
cdr3_aa: CSAGLKDYEQYF

v_call: TRBV7-2
j_call: TRBJ2-2
cdr3_length: 16
cdr3_aa: CASSPFEGPNTGELFF

v_call: TRBV29-1
j_call: TRBJ2-2
cdr3_length: 16
cdr3_aa: CSVARGGGENTGELFF

v_call: TRBV5-6
j_call: TRBJ2-7
cdr3_length: 13
cdr3_aa: CASSRGQGYEQYF

v_call: TRBV12-3/TRBV12-4
j_call: TRBJ2-3
cdr3_length: 13
cdr3_aa: CASSPLNTDTQYF

v_call: TRBV29-1
j_call: TRBJ2-7
cdr3_length: 15
cdr3_aa: CSVEDLQEAAYEQYF

v_call: TRBV12-3/TRBV12-4
j_call: TRBJ2-1
cdr3_length: 15
cdr3_aa: CASSPTKNYYNEQFF

v_call: TRBV2
j_call: TRBJ2-1
cdr3_length: 10
cdr3_aa: CASQQGQQFF

v_call: TRBV5-5
j_call: TRBJ2-6
cdr3_length: 16
cdr3_aa: CASSNLQGTGANVLTF

v_call: TRBV7-2
j_call: TRBJ2-4
cdr3_length: 13
cdr3_aa: CASSLGQRNIQYF

v_call: TRBV5-5
j_call: TRBJ2-7
cdr3_length: 13
cdr3_aa: CASGQDTAYEQYF

v_call: TRBV5-6
j_call: TRBJ2-2
cdr3_length: 21
cdr3_aa: CASSSPAGTSGRISNTGELFF

v_call: TRBV12-5
j_call: TRBJ2-6
cdr3_length: 13
cdr3_aa: CASALAGANVLTF

v_call: TRBV3-1
j_call: TRBJ2-7
cdr3_length: 15
cdr3_aa: CATCQGAGSSYEQYF

v_call: TRBV25-1
j_call: TRBJ2-3
cdr3_length: 11
cdr3_aa: CASSGGDTQYF

v_call: TRBV5-4
j_call: TRBJ2-3
cdr3_length: 14
cdr3_aa: CASSSPNAADTQYF

v_call: TRBV11-2
j_call: TRBJ2-3
cdr3_length: 15
cdr3_aa: CASSYTTSGADTQYF

v_call: TRBV27
j_call: TRBJ1-2
cdr3_length: 12
cdr3_aa: CASSTGGFGYTF

v_call: TRBV27
j_call: TRBJ1-5
cdr3_length: 15
cdr3_aa: CASSLGLGGRQPQHF

v_call: TRBV7-2
j_call: TRBJ2-7
cdr3_length: 12
cdr3_aa: CASSLVSYEQYF

v_call: TRBV20-1
j_call: TRBJ1-5
cdr3_length: 12
cdr3_aa: CSARQGGQPQHF

v_call: TRBV11-3
j_call: TRBJ2-1
cdr3_length: 16
cdr3_aa: CASSLDPDGSYNEQFF

v_call: TRBV7-2
j_call: TRBJ2-3
cdr3_length: 14
cdr3_aa: CASSRRLATDTQYF

v_call: TRBV7-2
j_call: TRBJ2-3
cdr3_length: 15
cdr3_aa: CASSLGAGQADTQYF

v_call: TRBV6-5
j_call: TRBJ1-4
cdr3_length: 16
cdr3_aa: CASSYSTRPLNEKLFF

v_call: TRBV15
j_call: TRBJ1-1
cdr3_length: 15
cdr3_aa: CATSRVRLGKTEAFF

v_call: TRBV6-5
j_call: TRBJ1-1
cdr3_length: 16
cdr3_aa: CASGLRPLWANTEAFF

v_call: TRBV10-3
j_call: TRBJ2-5
cdr3_length: 13
cdr3_aa: CAIGTPLQETQYF

v_call: TRBV5-5
j_call: TRBJ1-6
cdr3_length: 14
cdr3_aa: CASSLTGPNSPLHF

v_call: TRBV18
j_call: TRBJ2-1
cdr3_length: 15
cdr3_aa: CASSPGRIRRNEQFF

v_call: TRBV4-1
j_call: TRBJ2-1
cdr3_length: 16
cdr3_aa: CASSLDPGQAYNEQFF

v_call: TRBV7-8
j_call: TRBJ1-5
cdr3_length: 16
cdr3_aa: CASSLDFGRGGQPQHF